Listed below are T cell receptor beta chains from one sample, sequenced in a study of CD8 T cells in ankylosing spondylitis. A single record per CDR3 protein comes from TCRdb applying MiXCR to the 5' RACE reads. The sample holds around 430,000 distinct CDR3 sequences, roughly 15% seen once. The sample comprised blood, either unsorted or a sorted T cell fraction (not recorded which). The origin of the receptors is a male donor with ankylosing spondylitis. Each CDR3 is given with its conserved first and last residue. The D gene is left open where the match is weak. Clone sizes are given selectively: once, few, many, or a class where the clone is expanded.

J gene	clone size	V gene	D gene	CDR3 DNA	CDR3 protein
TRBJ1-2	.	TRBV14	TRBD1	TGTGCCAGCAGCCAGGCGACAGGGTTGGATGGCTACACCTTC	CASSQATGLDGYTF
TRBJ2-1	few	TRBV7-9	TRBD2	TGTGCCAGCAGCGGAAGGACTAGCGGGGATTACAATGAGCAGTTCTTC	CASSGRTSGDYNEQFF
TRBJ2-3	.	TRBV18	.	TGTGCCAGCTCACCACCGGCTAGGTCACAGCCCACAGATACGCAGTATTTT	CASSPPARSQPTDTQYF
TRBJ2-7	.	TRBV28	TRBD2	TGTGCCAGGGCTGTGGGAGGGTTGGGCGAGCAGTACTTC	CARAVGGLGEQYF
TRBJ2-1	.	TRBV4-3	.	TGCGCCAGCAGCCTTGGGGGACACACGAACTACAATGAGCAGTTCTTC	CASSLGGHTNYNEQFF
TRBJ2-3	few	TRBV7-9	TRBD2	TGTGCCAGCAGCTTACAGGGCGGGGGGACAGATACGCAGTATTTT	CASSLQGGGTDTQYF
TRBJ1-2	few	TRBV20-1	TRBD1	TGCAGTGCGGACCCCGGGACAGACTATGGCTACACCTTC	CSADPGTDYGYTF
TRBJ2-2	.	TRBV6-1	.	TGTGCCAGCTCCTTGGATTGGCCTGGGGATACAAACACCGGGGAGCTGTTTTTT	CASSLDWPGDTNTGELFF
TRBJ1-4	few	TRBV11-2	.	TGTGCCAGCAGCTCACACGGAGCCGGTGCAACTAATGAAAAACTGTTTTTT	CASSSHGAGATNEKLFF
TRBJ2-5	.	TRBV7-8	.	TGTGCCAGCAGCCCCACTCCGGGGGCGTGGGAGACCCAGTACTTC	CASSPTPGAWETQYF
TRBJ2-6	few	TRBV29-1	.	TGCACCCTACCAGCCTGGACAAGAGACCCAGGGCTTCACTCTGGGGCCAACGTCCTGACTTTC	CTLPAWTRDPGLHSGANVLTF
TRBJ2-1	.	TRBV14	.	TGTGCCAGCAGCCAGACGTCGGTCAGCTCCTACAATGAGCAGTTCTTC	CASSQTSVSSYNEQFF
TRBJ2-3	few	TRBV27	.	TGTGCCAGCAGTCTATCGTGGAGCACAGATACGCAGTATTTT	CASSLSWSTDTQYF
TRBJ1-3	few	TRBV2	.	TGTGCCAGCACCCGGGGGGATAACTCTGGAAACACCATATATTTT	CASTRGDNSGNTIYF
TRBJ1-1	many	TRBV12-3/TRBV12-4	.	TGTGCCAGCAGGACGGACAACCTGGGGACTGAAGCTTTCTTT	CASRTDNLGTEAFF
TRBJ2-1	.	TRBV20-1	TRBD2	TGCAGTGCTCAGGGACTAGTTGCATTGAATGAGCAGTTCTTC	CSAQGLVALNEQFF
TRBJ1-5	many	TRBV5-1	.	TGCGCCAGCAGCTTGGAGCCTGGGGGCAATCAGCCCCAGCATTTT	CASSLEPGGNQPQHF
TRBJ2-1	.	TRBV18	TRBD1	TGTGCCAGCTCACCAACGCCCCGACAGGGAAAAAATGAGCAGTTCTTC	CASSPTPRQGKNEQFF
TRBJ2-2	.	TRBV7-7	.	TGTGCTAGCAGCCCACCGGGAGGGGAGCTGTTTTTT	CASSPPGGELFF
TRBJ2-3	few	TRBV7-2	.	TGTGCCAGCAGCTTAGTCGGGGCGAAGACAGATACGCAGTATTTT	CASSLVGAKTDTQYF
TRBJ1-5	few	TRBV6-1	TRBD1	TGTGCCAGCAGTCGCGGGACAGGGAATCAGCCCCAGCATTTT	CASSRGTGNQPQHF
TRBJ2-7	.	TRBV2	TRBD1	TGTGCCAGCAATCCCGGACAGGGGCGATTAACCTACGAGCAGTACTTC	CASNPGQGRLTYEQYF
TRBJ2-5	few	TRBV5-1	.	TGCGCCAGCAGCCGAACAAAAGAGACCCAGTACTTC	CASSRTKETQYF
TRBJ2-5	few	TRBV7-2	TRBD2	TGTGCCAGCAGCTTAGTGGGGGGGTGGGAGACCCAGTACTTC	CASSLVGGWETQYF
TRBJ2-2	.	TRBV7-9	TRBD2	TGTGCCAGCAGCTTACCCGGGACTAGCGGGGTCACCGGGGAGCTGTTTTTT	CASSLPGTSGVTGELFF
TRBJ1-2	.	TRBV12-3/TRBV12-4	.	TGTGCCAGCTCAGGACAGATTGGCGGGTGGTACACCTTC	CASSGQIGGWYTF